Following are 27 T cell receptor beta chains from one sample sequenced in a study of cytomegalovirus exposure and HLA in healthy donors. The PCR had 60 Vbeta and 13 Jbeta primers. Only in-frame clones appear in the TCRdb table, and some are missing; sequencing was by immunoSEQ multiplex PCR. The sample yields 97,000 or so clones, about 60% seen once. Sequencing used PBMCs. These receptors were collected from a human donor in good health.

J is TRBJ1-2 and V is TRBV6-4; 9 bases match TRBD1. Germline trimming cut 6 bases from V and 0 bases from J; bases unmatched to any gene: 5. Germline V gene sequence: CDR1 MRHNA, CDR2 SNTAGT. The CDR3 is made up of 15 amino acids. CDR3 residues: CASRGTGPTNYGYTF. For the CDR3, the DNA is TGTGCCAGCAGGGGGACAGGGCCAACTAACTATGGCTACACCTTC.

V gene TRBV2 combines with J gene TRBJ2-3, with 7 bases fitting TRBD2. With 2 bases clipped from V and 4 bases from J, the junction kept 9 bases outside the gene matches. This CDR3 has 16 amino acids. Germline V CDR1 and CDR2: SNHLY, FYNNEI. Here the CDR3 reads CASSELAGAFPDTQYF. CDR3 nucleotides: TGTGCCAGCAGTGAACTGGCGGGAGCGTTCCCAGATACGCAGTATTTT.

The sample holds a few counts of this clone. The genes are TRBV30 and TRBJ2-7; 9 nucleotides match TRBD2. Germline V gives CDR1 GTSNPN, CDR2 SVGIG (reference sequence). V was pared by 7 bases and J by 2 bases, with 9 bases of the junction left unmatched. The CDR3 contains 14 residues. CDR3 bases: TGTGCCTCTCAATCTAGCGGGATTACCTACGAGCAGTACTTC. It yields the protein CASQSSGITYEQYF. The full variable domain, rest sourced from reference TRBV30 and TRBJ2-7, is SQTIHQWPATLVQPVGSPLSLECTVEGTSNPNLYWYRQAAGRGLQLLFYSVGIGQISSEVPQNLSASRPQDRQFILSSKKLLLSDSGFYLCASQSSGITYEQYFGPGTRLTVT.

CDR3 region: CASSSPNKQDTGELFF. The CDR3 nucleotides read TGTGCCAGCAGCTCACCAAACAAACAGGACACCGGGGAGCTGTTTTTT. The chain combines TRBV5-4 with TRBJ2-2; tentatively, D is TRBD1 (5 bases). From germline, CDR1 is SGHNT and CDR2 YYREEE (reference sequence). The CDR3 has 16 amino acids. V lost 3 bases to trimming and J lost 3 bases, with 15 bases between them.

The V and J genes are TRBV18 and TRBJ2-4, with TRBD1 matching over 9 bases. The junction had 2 bases not matched to a gene; V was cut back by 2 bases and J by 0 bases. This CDR3 is 16 amino acids long. Germline assignment: CDR1 KGHSH and CDR2 LQKENI. The CDR3 reads CASSPGTGIAKNIQYF. The CDR3 DNA reads TGTGCCAGCTCACCAGGGACAGGGATAGCCAAAAACATTCAGTACTTC. The full variable domain, its missing parts supplied by reference TRBV18 and TRBJ2-4, is NAGVMQNPRHLVRRRGQEARLRCSPMKGHSHVYWYRQLPEEGLKFMVYLQKENIIDESGMPKERFSAEFPKEGPSILRIQQVVRGDSAAYFCASSPGTGIAKNIQYFGAGTRLSVL.

This chain uses TRBV9 with TRBJ2-3; D ambiguous. Germline CDR1 is SGDLS and CDR2 is YYNGEE. V lost 0 bases and J 0 bases, leaving 5 bases between the germline ends. There are 14 residues in the CDR3. The DNA for the CDR3 is TGTGCCAGCAGCGTAGTCCCTAGCACAGATACGCAGTATTTT. It translates to CASSVVPSTDTQYF.

The rearrangement uses TRBV5-8 and TRBJ2-7, with D maybe TRBD2 (6 bases). CDR3 length: 15 residues. The germline V and J ends were trimmed by 4 bases and 3 bases, with 17 bases remaining between them. CDR1 is SGHTS and CDR2 is YDEGEE in the germline V gene. This chain's CDR3 is CASSRGGAGSYEQYF. The CDR3 DNA sequence: TGTGCCAGCAGCCGGGGTGGGGCGGGGAGCTACGAGCAGTACTTC.

CDR3 coding DNA: TGTGCCATCAGTGACCCGGGGTACTCCTACGAGCAGTACTTC. Translation gives CAISDPGYSYEQYF. The rearrangement links TRBV10-3 to TRBJ2-7; a weak D match, TRBD2 (5 bases). Trimming removed 3 bases from V and 0 bases from J, with 9 bases in between. In germline, CDR1 is ENHRY, CDR2 SYGVKD. The CDR3 sequence is 14 residues long.

The chain recombines TRBV10-3 with TRBJ2-5; 8 bases are a match to TRBD1. With V trimmed by 0 bases and J by 3 bases, 3 bases remained unmatched. Germline CDR1 ENHRY, CDR2 SYGVKD. The CDR3 sequence is 15 residues long. The CDR3 reads CAISESTGQEETQYF. DNA for the CDR3: TGTGCCATCAGTGAGTCGACGGGACAGGAAGAGACCCAGTACTTC.

The chain has TRBV19 and TRBJ2-3; 7 bases are shared with TRBD1. Germline V gene lookup returns CDR1 LNHDA and CDR2 SQIVND (reference sequence). This CDR3 comprises 15 residues. V was pared by 3 bases and J by 2 bases, with 5 bases of the junction left unmatched. The CDR3 DNA is TGTGCCAGTAGTATTTTCAGGGGGTCCACAGATACGCAGTATTTT. Its protein is CASSIFRGSTDTQYF.

V and J are TRBV11-2 and TRBJ2-1, with a weak D call TRBD2 (6 bases). Germline lookup yields CDR1 SGHAT and CDR2 FQNNGV. V dropped 0 bases and J dropped 4 bases, with 16 bases sitting between them. The CDR3 extends over 17 amino acids. In DNA, the CDR3 is TGTGCCAGCAGCTTAGACCCCACGGCGGGGCCATACAATGAGCAGTTCTTC. It translates to CASSLDPTAGPYNEQFF.

The chain uses TRBV5-4 and TRBJ1-5, with 7 bases matching TRBD1. The CDR3 is 17 amino acids. CDR1 SGHNT and CDR2 YYREEE come from the germline V gene (reference sequence). Trimming removed 0 bases from V and 8 bases from J; junction bases left unmatched: 14. The CDR3 protein is CASSLGSLTGSNEPQHF. CDR3 nucleotide sequence: TGTGCCAGCAGCTTGGGTAGCTTGACAGGGAGTAATGAGCCCCAGCATTTT.

In its sample, this clone was seen a few times. V gene TRBV28 combines with J gene TRBJ2-1; 10 positions match TRBD2. Germline V gives CDR1 MDHEN, CDR2 SYDVKM. This CDR3 comprises 16 residues. J lost 8 bases, V lost 6 bases, and 13 bases had no gene match. The CDR3 sequence: CASSFLSGRIVDEQFF. CDR3 in DNA: TGTGCCAGCAGCTTCCTTAGCGGGAGGATTGTCGATGAGCAGTTCTTC.

This chain joins TRBV30 and TRBJ1-2, with D possibly being TRBD1 (6 bases). V lost 0 bases and J lost 2, with 10 bases in between. From germline, CDR1 is GTSNPN and CDR2 SVGIG (reference sequence). CDR3 length: 14 residues. The CDR3 reads CAWSVGGANYGYTF. The CDR3 bases are TGTGCCTGGAGTGTGGGGGGGGCGAACTATGGCTACACCTTC.

This clone has just a few counts. The rearrangement uses TRBV30 and TRBJ2-1; TRBD2 matches at 7 bases. Trimming removed 0 bases from V and 4 bases from J; junction bases left unmatched: 9. The CDR3 extends over 16 amino acids. Germline V lookup: CDR1 GTSNPN, CDR2 SVGIG (reference sequence). This CDR3 reads CAWSVPSVSGYNEQFF. CDR3 coding DNA: TGTGCCTGGAGTGTCCCTAGTGTTAGCGGGTACAATGAGCAGTTCTTC.

The chain uses TRBV27 and TRBJ1-3; no definite D call. This CDR3 is 15 amino acids long. In germline, CDR1 is MNHEY, CDR2 SMNVEV (reference sequence). The V and J ends lost 2 bases and 0 bases respectively, with 8 bases between them. The CDR3 nucleotides read TGTGCCAGCAGTTTAGCGGCGGCCTCTGGAAACACCATATATTTT. Translation gives CASSLAAASGNTIYF.

This clone was picked up a small number of times. The rearrangement links TRBV27 to TRBJ2-5, with 7 bases aligning to TRBD1. Germline V CDR1 and CDR2: MNHEY, SMNVEV (reference sequence). The CDR3 covers 14 residues. V shed 6 bases, J shed 1 base, and the junction held 5 bases outside the gene matches. CDR3 DNA: TGTGCCAGCAGATCGACAGGGCGCCAAGAGACCCAGTACTTC. Protein: CASRSTGRQETQYF.

CDR3 region: CATSRATSGTGGLNEQFF. Written as DNA, the CDR3 is TGTGCCACCAGCAGAGCCACTTCCGGGACAGGGGGCCTTAATGAGCAGTTCTTC. The chain is built from TRBV15 and TRBJ2-1; TRBD1 agrees at 12 bases. Germline trimming cut 1 base from V and 7 bases from J; bases unmatched to any gene: 11. CDR1 LNHNV and CDR2 YYDKDF come from the germline V gene (reference sequence). The CDR3 sequence is 18 residues long. The full variable domain, its missing parts supplied by reference TRBV15 and TRBJ2-1, is DAMVIQNPRYQVTQFGKPVTLSCSQTLNHNVMYWYQQKSSQAPKLLFHYYDKDFNNEADTPDNFQSRRPNTSFCFLDIRSPGLGDTAMYLCATSRATSGTGGLNEQFFGPGTRLTVL.

This clone has just a few counts. The V gene is TRBV5-6, the J gene TRBJ2-3; TRBD2 aligns across 14 bases. CDR1 SGHDT and CDR2 YYEEEE come from the germline V gene. V gave up 2 bases and J gave up 5 bases; unmatched junction bases: 7. The CDR3 spans 17 residues. CDR3 sequence reads: CASSFRTSGRIRDTQYF. CDR3 DNA: TGTGCCAGCAGCTTCCGGACTAGCGGGAGGATTAGAGATACGCAGTATTTT.

The count of this clone is one. The chain joins TRBV27 to TRBJ2-2; D unresolved. Trimming removed 8 bases from V and 5 bases from J, with 6 bases in between. This CDR3 is built from 11 residues. Germline V gene lookup returns CDR1 MNHEY and CDR2 SMNVEV (reference sequence). The CDR3 DNA reads as TGTGCCAGCCAGTGGACCGGGGAGCTGTTTTTT. Encoded protein: CASQWTGELFF.

This chain joins TRBV6-5 and TRBJ2-7; D remains unclear. The CDR3 is 15 residues long. Deletions cut 0 bases from V and 0 bases from J, with 9 bases between. Germline loops: CDR1 MNHEY, CDR2 SVGAGI. The DNA for the CDR3 is TGTGCCAGCAGTTACTCGTACTTAACCTCCTACGAGCAGTACTTC. As protein: CASSYSYLTSYEQYF.

The rearrangement joins TRBV27 to TRBJ1-5; 7 positions match TRBD1. CDR3 length: 15 amino acids. Per the germline V gene, CDR1 is MNHEY and CDR2 is SMNVEV (reference sequence). The junction had 9 bases not matched to a gene; V was cut back by 4 bases and J by 6 bases. This CDR3 reads CASSSTDRDSQPQHF. Here the CDR3 DNA reads TGTGCCAGCAGTTCTACAGACAGGGACAGTCAGCCCCAGCATTTT.

CDR3 region: CASSKTNPGQGNTDTQYF. CDR3 sequence (DNA): TGTGCCAGCAGCAAAACGAATCCAGGACAGGGAAACACAGATACGCAGTATTTT. The rearrangement links TRBV21-1 to TRBJ2-3; the table names TRBD1, a call not compared with the DNA. TRBV21-1 is an annotated pseudogene. This CDR3 comprises 18 residues.

The gene calls are TRBV10-2 and TRBJ1-2, with D hard to call. CDR3 length: 13 residues. The germline CDR1 and CDR2 sequences are WSHSY and SAAADI. V lost 5 bases and J lost 4, with 11 bases in between. The CDR3 nucleotides are TGCGCCAGCAGTCGGGGTTGGGCCTATGGCTACACCTTC. Its protein product is CASSRGWAYGYTF.

The chain is built from TRBV18 and TRBJ1-1, with TRBD1 as a possible D gene (6 bases). In germline, CDR1 is KGHSH, CDR2 LQKENI. This CDR3 region has 17 residues. V lost 6 bases and J lost 0, with 20 bases in between. The DNA for the CDR3 is TGTGCCAGCTCCCCGACGGGGGGGGCCTCCATGAACACTGAAGCTTTCTTT. Its protein product is CASSPTGGASMNTEAFF.

The CDR3 coding sequence is TGTGCCAGCAGCCCAAGACAGGGCCAAGGGGTTGGCTACACCTTC. Protein: CASSPRQGQGVGYTF. The chain joins TRBV9 to TRBJ1-2; 7 positions match TRBD1. Looked up from germline, CDR1 is SGDLS and CDR2 is YYNGEE. V lost 4 bases to trimming and J lost 7 bases; unmatched junction nucleotides: 13. The CDR3 loop spans 15 amino acids.

The chain uses TRBV28 and TRBJ1-1; 9 nucleotides line up with TRBD1. The CDR3 length is 16 residues. J lost 6 bases, V lost 2 bases, and 10 bases had no gene match. CDR1 is MDHEN, CDR2 SYDVKM, per germline. The CDR3 loop reads CASSLNGRRQGAEAFF. CDR3 DNA sequence: TGTGCCAGCAGTTTAAACGGGAGGAGACAGGGGGCTGAAGCTTTCTTT.